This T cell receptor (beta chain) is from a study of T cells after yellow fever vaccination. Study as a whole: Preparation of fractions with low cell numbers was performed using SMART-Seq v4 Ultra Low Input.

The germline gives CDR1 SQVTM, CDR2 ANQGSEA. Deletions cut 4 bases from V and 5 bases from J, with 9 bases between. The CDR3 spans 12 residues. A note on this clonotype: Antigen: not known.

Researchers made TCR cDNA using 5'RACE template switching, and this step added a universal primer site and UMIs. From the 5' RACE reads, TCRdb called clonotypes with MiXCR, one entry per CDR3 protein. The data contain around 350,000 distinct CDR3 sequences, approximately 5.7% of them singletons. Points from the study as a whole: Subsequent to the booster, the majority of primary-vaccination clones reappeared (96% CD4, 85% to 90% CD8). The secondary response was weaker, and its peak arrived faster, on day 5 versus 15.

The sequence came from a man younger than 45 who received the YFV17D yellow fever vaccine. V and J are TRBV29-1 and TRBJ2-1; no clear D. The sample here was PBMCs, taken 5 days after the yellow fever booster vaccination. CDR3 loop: CSVAPGHNEQFF. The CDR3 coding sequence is TGCAGCGTTGCTCCAGGCCACAATGAGCAGTTCTTC.